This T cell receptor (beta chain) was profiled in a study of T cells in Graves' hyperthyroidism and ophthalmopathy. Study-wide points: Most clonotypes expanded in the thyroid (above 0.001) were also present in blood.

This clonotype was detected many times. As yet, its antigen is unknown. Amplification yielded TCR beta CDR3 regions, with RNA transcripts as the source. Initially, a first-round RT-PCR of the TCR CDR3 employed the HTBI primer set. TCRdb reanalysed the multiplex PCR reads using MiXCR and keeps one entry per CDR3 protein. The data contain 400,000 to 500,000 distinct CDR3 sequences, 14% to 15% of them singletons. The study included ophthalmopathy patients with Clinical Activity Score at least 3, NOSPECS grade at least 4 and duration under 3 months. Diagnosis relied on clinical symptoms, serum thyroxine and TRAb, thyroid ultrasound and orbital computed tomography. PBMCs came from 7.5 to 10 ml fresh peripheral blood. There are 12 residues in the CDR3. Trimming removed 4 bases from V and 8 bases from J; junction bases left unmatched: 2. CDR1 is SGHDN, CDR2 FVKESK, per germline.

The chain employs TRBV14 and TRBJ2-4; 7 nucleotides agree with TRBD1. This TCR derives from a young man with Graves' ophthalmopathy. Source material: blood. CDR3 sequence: CASSPGGHIQYF. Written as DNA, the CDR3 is TGTGCCAGCAGCCCAGGGGGACACATTCAGTACTTC.